These 16 T cell receptor beta chains share one sample of origin, sequenced in a study of blood T cell repertoires in COVID-19. Repertoires were generated with immunoSEQ multiplex PCR, while TCRdb's copy carries only in-frame clones and drops some. Among over 150,000 clones listed, around 87% were seen once. The sequenced material came from peripheral blood. These receptors originate from a woman of 80 years or more with COVID-19, enrolled during active disease.

The genes are TRBV7-6 and TRBJ1-6; D is unresolved. CDR1 and CDR2 (germline): SGHVS, FNYEAQ. The germline V and J ends were trimmed by 5 bases and 7 bases, with 12 bases remaining between them. CDR3 size: 14 residues. CDR3 sequence (DNA): TGTGCCAGCAGCGTGACGCCGGGGAATTCACCCCTCCACTTT. Its protein product is CASSVTPGNSPLHF.

This chain joins TRBV5-8 and TRBJ1-2; D gene unclear. Germline V gene lookup returns CDR1 SGHTS and CDR2 YDEGEE. CDR3 length: 14 residues. The V end lost 0 bases, the J end lost 3 bases, and 9 bases lay between the germline ends. CDR3 region: CASSLAAVDYGYTF. CDR3 nucleotides: TGTGCCAGCAGCTTGGCAGCGGTGGACTATGGCTACACCTTC.

This chain connects TRBV2 to TRBJ2-1; unclear D gene. The V end lost 7 bases, the J end lost 6 bases, and 7 bases lay between the germline ends. CDR1 and CDR2 (germline): SNHLY, FYNNEI. This CDR3 contains 11 residues. In DNA form, the CDR3 reads TGTGCCAGCACCCTAGGCAATGAGCAGTTCTTC. This sequence encodes CASTLGNEQFF.

The chain carries TRBV5-1 and TRBJ1-5; D perhaps matches TRBD1 (5 bases). Trimming shortened V by 1 base and J by 0 bases, and 8 bases separated the two germline ends. Germline CDR1 and CDR2: SGHRS and YFSETQ. The CDR3 covers 15 residues. CDR3 DNA: TGCGCCAGCAGCTTGTTAGGGGATAGCAATCAGCCCCAGCATTTT. It is translated as CASSLLGDSNQPQHF.

This clone was seen more than once but under ten times. The chain employs TRBV28 and TRBJ1-1; D may be TRBD1 (5 bases). The V end was cut by 6 bases, the J end by 1 base, with 15 bases between. Germline CDR1 and CDR2: MDHEN and SYDVKM. This CDR3 contains 15 residues. CDR3 protein: CASSSRQSRNTEAFF. In DNA form, the CDR3 reads TGTGCCAGCAGCTCTCGACAGTCTAGGAACACTGAAGCTTTCTTT.

The chain recombines TRBV3-1 (or the pseudogene TRBV3-2) with TRBJ2-3; no reliable D call. Germline values: CDR1 LGHDT, CDR2 YNNKEL (reference sequence). The germline V and J ends were trimmed by 1 base and 4 bases, with 9 bases remaining between them. The CDR3 is 14 residues long. The CDR3 DNA reads TGTGCCAGCAGCCAAGTAGTAGATCCAGATACGCAGTATTTT. Protein sequence: CASSQVVDPDTQYF.

The genes are TRBV7-9 and TRBJ1-2; tentatively, D is TRBD1 (6 bases). V dropped 5 bases and J dropped 8 bases, with 15 bases sitting between them. This CDR3 comprises 13 residues. Germline CDR1 SEHNR, CDR2 FQNEAQ (reference sequence). CDR3 loop: CASSPGQVAGYTF. In DNA, the CDR3 is TGTGCCAGCAGCCCGGGACAAGTAGCGGGCTACACCTTC. The complete variable domain, with remaining parts taken from reference TRBV7-9 and TRBJ1-2, reads DTGVSQNPRHKITKRGQNVTFRCDPISEHNRLYWYRQTLGQGPEFLTYFQNEAQLEKSRLLSDRFSAERPKGSFSTLEIQRTEQGDSAMYLCASSPGQVAGYTFGSGTRLTVV.

The chain uses TRBV24-1 and TRBJ2-2; TRBD1 is a possible D gene (7 bases). V lost 4 bases, J lost 12 bases, and 11 bases lay in between. Per germline, CDR1 KGHDR and CDR2 SFDVKD. The CDR3 sequence is 12 residues long. The CDR3 here is CATSDPGGQLFF. In DNA, the CDR3 is TGTGCCACCAGTGACCCAGGGGGGCAGCTGTTTTTT.

J is TRBJ2-7 and V is TRBV28; perhaps TRBD1 as D (7 bases). Germline V gene sequence: CDR1 MDHEN, CDR2 SYDVKM. V gave up 6 bases and J gave up 9 bases, with 24 bases separating them. The CDR3 runs 15 residues. The CDR3 DNA reads TGTGCCAGCAGAAAGGAGGGGGCCCCAATTTTTGTGCAGTACTTC. Amino acid sequence: CASRKEGAPIFVQYF.

The V call is TRBV7-9, the J call TRBJ2-1; no clear D gene. This CDR3 has 15 residues. The V end lost 5 bases, the J end lost 0 bases, and 11 bases lay between the germline ends. The germline V gene encodes CDR1 SEHNR and CDR2 FQNEAQ (reference sequence). The CDR3 DNA reads TGTGCCAGCAGCCCCCGCGGCGTCTCCTACAATGAGCAGTTCTTC. It yields the protein CASSPRGVSYNEQFF.

This rearrangement joins TRBV3-1 (or the pseudogene TRBV3-2) to TRBJ2-7; 10 bases are shared with TRBD1. CDR1 and CDR2 (germline): LGHDT, YNNKEL (reference sequence). The CDR3 consists of 18 residues. V was pared by 6 bases and J by 2 bases, with 16 bases of the junction left unmatched. The CDR3 region is CASSHTTHRDRGTYEQYF. DNA for the CDR3: TGTGCCAGCAGTCACACTACGCATAGGGACAGGGGCACCTACGAGCAGTACTTC.

The chain is built from TRBV2 and TRBJ2-6, with a weak D call TRBD1 (6 bases). Germline CDR1 reads SNHLY; CDR2 reads FYNNEI. This CDR3 region has 17 residues. Trimming removed 4 bases from V and 1 base from J, with 14 bases in between. The CDR3 nucleotides are TGTGCCAGCAGTGTGGTGGGGGACACGTCTGGGGCCAACGTCCTGACTTTC. Translated, it gives CASSVVGDTSGANVLTF.

V and J are TRBV6-6 and TRBJ2-1; TRBD1 is a possible D gene (6 bases). The CDR3 is 14 residues long. V lost 5 bases and J lost 5, with 13 bases in between. Germline CDR1 reads MNHNY; CDR2 reads SVGAGI (reference sequence). Here the CDR3 DNA reads TGTGCCAGCAGTAAGCGGAAGGGGGACAATGAGCAGTTCTTC. Encoded protein: CASSKRKGDNEQFF.

V gene TRBV19 combines with J gene TRBJ1-2; the match to TRBD1 covers 11 bases. CDR1 is LNHDA, CDR2 SQIVND, per germline (reference sequence). After removal of 5 bases from V and 3 bases from J, the junction contained 5 bases not matched to a gene. This CDR3 has 15 amino acids. This chain's CDR3 is CASSPGQGAYYGYTF. The DNA for the CDR3 is TGTGCCAGTAGTCCCGGACAGGGGGCGTACTATGGCTACACCTTC.

V is TRBV12-5 and J is TRBJ1-2, with D possibly TRBD1 on 6 matching bases. CDR1 and CDR2 from the germline V gene are LGHNT and FRNRAP. Trimming shortened V by 4 bases and J by 1 base, and 13 bases separated the two germline ends. The CDR3 spans 15 residues. CDR3 bases: TGTGCTAGTGGTTCGGACAGAATCTTTAACTATGGCTACACCTTC. This translates into CASGSDRIFNYGYTF. Combining the CDR3 with reference TRBV12-5 and TRBJ1-2 gives the whole variable domain DARVTQTPRHKVTEMGQEVTMRCQPILGHNTVFWYRQTMMQGLELLAYFRNRAPLDDSGMPKDRFSAEMPDATLATLKIQPSEPRDSAVYFCASGSDRIFNYGYTFGSGTRLTVV.

The V call is TRBV7-3, the J call TRBJ2-2; D uncertain. CDR1 and CDR2 (germline): SGHTA, FQGTGA. The germline V and J ends were trimmed by 4 bases and 6 bases, with 15 bases remaining between them. The CDR3 has 15 residues. The CDR3 bases are TGTGCCAGCAGCTCCGGAGTAGTCGGTCCCGGGGAGCTGTTTTTT. This gives the protein CASSSGVVGPGELFF.